One sample yielded the 4 T cell receptor beta chains listed below, sequenced in a study of T-cell reconstitution after alpha-beta-depleted transplantation in children. The authors prepared the TCRbeta library with unique molecular identifiers. TCRdb re-called the PCR reads through MiXCR, storing one row per CDR3 protein. The sample lists 350,000 to 450,000 distinct CDR3 sequences; about 20% were seen once. This sample comprised PBMCs from the stem cell graft donor, obtained from the stem cell graft. The receptors stem from a human donor who donated a stem cell graft to a child with acute myeloid leukemia.

Comment on this clonotype: At one boundary the junction diverges from the germline segment, which might be a read error. The chain has TRBV3-1 and TRBJ2-7; 7 positions agree with TRBD1. Germline V lookup: CDR1 LGHDT, CDR2 YNNKEL (reference sequence). The CDR3 sequence is 16 residues long. CDR3 in amino acids: CASCQEGQKAWYEQYF. The CDR3 bases are TGTGCCAGCTGCCAAGAGGGACAGAAGGCTTGGTACGAGCAGTACTTC.

A single count supports this clonotype. The gene calls are TRBV5-1 and TRBJ2-7; TRBD1 matches 7 bases. CDR1 SGHRS and CDR2 YFSETQ come from the germline V gene. The length of the CDR3 is 15 residues. Trimming at V came to 5 bases and at J to 1 base, leaving 9 bases not matched to a gene. CDR3 in DNA: TGCGCCAGCAGAGTTCCAGGGGGATCGTCCTACGAGCAGTACTTC. This codes for CASRVPGGSSYEQYF.

Ten or more counts support this clonotype. This chain joins TRBV24-1 and TRBJ2-1; TRBD2 might be the D (5 bases). The germline gives CDR1 KGHDR, CDR2 SFDVKD. The CDR3 runs to 15 residues. Trimming stripped 5 bases from V and 4 bases from J, with 14 bases between. CDR3 region: CATSVINEGYNEQFF. CDR3 sequence (DNA): TGTGCCACCAGTGTCATCAATGAGGGATACAATGAGCAGTTCTTC.

The chain uses TRBV6-1 and TRBJ2-1; tentative D call: TRBD2 (6 bases). CDR1 MNHNS and CDR2 SASEGT come from the germline V gene. This CDR3 spans 14 amino acids. Trimming removed 6 bases from V and 2 bases from J, with 11 bases in between. The CDR3: CASRWDSTYNEQFF. The CDR3 nucleotides read TGTGCCAGCAGATGGGACTCAACCTACAATGAGCAGTTCTTC.